The next 28 T cell receptor beta chains were all read from a single sample in a study of vaccination effects on CD4 cells after COVID-19. TCRdb keeps only in-frame clones here, not all; method: immunoSEQ multiplex PCR. Of tens of thousands of clones listed, more than 60% were seen once; the top ten hold more than 2%. These receptors lack a known antigen. Culture proceeded for 10 days, and CD4+ T cells were then isolated. Vaccination of participants consisted of two doses of either the BNT162b2 or mRNA-1273 vaccine. This material consisted of CD4+ T cells from PBMCs cultured without peptide, taken after COVID-19 vaccination. These receptors were collected from a human donor who received a COVID-19 vaccine.

The chain links TRBV9 to TRBJ1-4; a weak D match, TRBD1 (5 bases). V lost 0 bases and J 8 bases, leaving 14 bases between the germline ends. CDR1 SGDLS and CDR2 YYNGEE come from the germline V gene. The CDR3 extends over 15 amino acids. In DNA, the CDR3 is TGTGCCAGCAGCGTAGCTCCAGCGGGGGTAGAAAAACTGTTTTTT. This encodes CASSVAPAGVEKLFF.

V gene TRBV4-2 combines with J gene TRBJ1-5; a weak D match, TRBD1 (6 bases). Germline V gives CDR1 LGHNA, CDR2 YNFKEQ. V was pared by 0 bases and J by 1 base, with 13 bases between. This CDR3 is 17 amino acids long. CDR3 coding DNA: TGTGCCAGCAGCCAAGAACCGTACAGGGAAAGCAATCAGCCCCAGCATTTT. It is translated as CASSQEPYRESNQPQHF.

V gene TRBV24-1 combines with J gene TRBJ2-1; 9 bases align to TRBD2. The CDR3 totals 15 residues. The germline CDR1 and CDR2 sequences are KGHDR and SFDVKD. V shed 6 bases, J shed 7 bases, and the junction held 9 bases outside the gene matches. This CDR3 reads CATSPDSGGRNEQFF. CDR3 coding DNA: TGTGCCACCAGTCCAGACAGCGGGGGGAGGAATGAGCAGTTCTTC.

This chain joins TRBV6-2 or TRBV6-3 and TRBJ1-2; D is possibly TRBD1 (5 bases). Germline lookup yields CDR1 MNHEY and CDR2 SVGEGT. The ends were cut back, 4 bases at V and 3 bases at J, with 9 bases in the middle. The length of the CDR3 is 13 residues. The CDR3 reads CASSLGRYYGYTF. The CDR3 bases are TGTGCCAGCAGTTTGGGACGGTACTATGGCTACACCTTC.

The chain carries TRBV9 and TRBJ2-1, with 9 bases lining up with TRBD2. This CDR3 has 17 amino acids. The V and J ends lost 0 bases and 12 bases, in that order; junction bases with no gene match: 16. Germline V gene sequence: CDR1 SGDLS, CDR2 YYNGEE. The CDR3 bases are TGTGCCAGCAGCGTAGGAGGGTCGACTAGCGGCGTCGTGGGGCAGTTCTTC. Amino acids: CASSVGGSTSGVVGQFF. The full variable domain, with the rest looked up from reference TRBV9 and TRBJ2-1, is DSGVTQTPKHLITATGQRVTLRCSPRSGDLSVYWYQQSLDQGLQFLIQYYNGEERAKGNILERFSAQQFPDLHSELNLSSLELGDSALYFCASSVGGSTSGVVGQFFGPGTRLTVL.

This sequence joins TRBV5-1 and TRBJ2-1; possible D gene TRBD2, 5 bases. The CDR3 is 15 amino acids. V lost 4 bases and J 4 bases, leaving 15 bases between the germline ends. CDR1 is SGHRS, CDR2 YFSETQ, per germline. The CDR3 DNA follows: TGCGCCAGCAGCCTCGGGGATGGAAGGTACAATGAGCAGTTCTTC. It specifies CASSLGDGRYNEQFF.

This chain uses TRBV3-1 (or the pseudogene TRBV3-2) with TRBJ2-5; no reliable D call. The ends were cut back, 0 bases at V and 5 bases at J, with 10 bases in the middle. CDR3 length: 14 amino acids. From germline, CDR1 is LGHDT and CDR2 YNNKEL (reference sequence). The CDR3 DNA is TGTGCCAGCAGCCAAGATCCGGCAAGGGAGACCCAGTACTTC. This gives the protein CASSQDPARETQYF.

Written as DNA, the CDR3 is TGTGCCAGCAGCCAAGGTGCAGGGGACACTGAAGCTTTCTTT. Its protein product is CASSQGAGDTEAFF. The V call is TRBV3-1 (or the pseudogene TRBV3-2), the J call TRBJ1-1; TRBD1 might be the D (6 bases). In germline, CDR1 is LGHDT, CDR2 YNNKEL (reference sequence). The length of the CDR3 is 14 residues. V dropped 1 base and J dropped 3 bases, with 9 bases sitting between them.

This chain links TRBV7-3 with TRBJ1-1, with D unresolved. Between the trimmed V and J ends, which lost 5 bases and 2 bases, there was a span of 9 bases. Per the germline V gene, CDR1 is SGHTA and CDR2 is FQGTGA. This CDR3 region has 13 residues. In DNA, the CDR3 is TGTGCCAGCAGCCGGACGGTTAACACTGAAGCTTTCTTT. The encoded protein is CASSRTVNTEAFF.

This chain uses TRBV11-2 with TRBJ1-4; D is undetermined. The CDR3 runs to 12 residues. V was shortened by 1 base and J by 8 bases, with 5 bases between the two germline ends. Germline V gene lookup returns CDR1 SGHAT and CDR2 FQNNGV. CDR3 in DNA: TGTGCCAGCAGCTTAGGGTACGAAAAACTGTTTTTT. Its protein product is CASSLGYEKLFF.

The V and J genes are TRBV6-2 or TRBV6-3 and TRBJ1-2; D is undetermined. Trimming left V 0 bases short and J 5 bases short, with 13 bases between. The CDR3 contains 15 residues. The germline gives CDR1 MNHEY, CDR2 SVGEGT. The CDR3 loop reads CASSYSTSAIYGYTF. The CDR3 DNA follows: TGTGCCAGCAGTTACTCGACGTCAGCGATTTATGGCTACACCTTC.

This chain links TRBV6-1 with TRBJ2-2, with D perhaps TRBD2 (5 bases). The germline gives CDR1 MNHNS, CDR2 SASEGT. This CDR3 is 12 amino acids long. Trimming removed 8 bases at V and 6 bases at J, with 10 bases between. CDR3 sequence: CASGLASGELFF. Written as DNA, the CDR3 is TGTGCCAGCGGGCTAGCTTCCGGGGAGCTGTTTTTT.

About this clone: Other DNA sequences in this specimen translate into the identical CDR3. The CDR3 sequence: CASSPGRDQPQHF. In DNA form, the CDR3 reads TGTGCCAGCTCACCTGGCAGGGATCAGCCCCAGCATTTT. The chain carries TRBV18 and TRBJ1-5, with D tentatively TRBD1 (5 bases). Trimming removed 3 bases from V and 5 bases from J, with 8 bases in between. CDR1 is KGHSH, CDR2 LQKENI, per germline. CDR3 size: 13 residues.

V usage is TRBV2 and J usage is TRBJ1-3, with 7 bases lining up with TRBD1. CDR3 size: 14 residues. After removal of 8 bases from V and 0 bases from J, the junction contained 4 bases not matched to a gene. Germline V gene sequence: CDR1 SNHLY, CDR2 FYNNEI. The CDR3 DNA is TGTGCCAGCCGGACAGGCTTCTCTGGAAACACCATATATTTT. Amino acids: CASRTGFSGNTIYF.

The chain combines TRBV19 with TRBJ1-6; D remains ambiguous. Trimming took 11 bases from V and 7 from J, leaving 12 bases between them. Germline V gene sequence: CDR1 LNHDA, CDR2 SQIVND (reference sequence). The CDR3 has 12 amino acids. The CDR3 nucleotides are TGTGCCTGCCGGGAGAGGAATTCACCCCTCCACTTT. It specifies CACRERNSPLHF. The full variable domain, rest sourced from reference TRBV19 and TRBJ1-6, is DGGITQSPKYLFRKEGQNVTLSCEQNLNHDAMYWYRQDPGQGLRLIYYSQIVNDFQKGDIAEGYSVSREKKESFPLTVTSAQKNPTAFYLCACRERNSPLHFGNGTRLTVT.

Concerning this clone: Other DNA sequences in the sample encode the same CDR3. V gene TRBV7-2 combines with J gene TRBJ2-5; D assignment may be TRBD1 or TRBD2 (5 bases each). Trimming pared 1 base from V and 3 bases from J, leaving 9 bases between. Germline-derived CDR1 and CDR2 are SGHTA and FQGNSA. CDR3 size: 14 residues. The CDR3 nucleotides are TGTGCCAGCAGCTTAGTTAGGGGAGAAGAGACCCAGTACTTC. As protein: CASSLVRGEETQYF.

This chain connects TRBV28 to TRBJ1-5; D perhaps matches TRBD1 (6 bases). Germline V gene sequence: CDR1 MDHEN, CDR2 SYDVKM. The CDR3 runs to 17 residues. Trimming took off 4 bases at V and 2 bases at J, with 18 bases between the two ends. As DNA, the CDR3 is TGTGCCAGCAGTTCTCGCCGGGAGGGGGGGGGCAATCAGCCCCAGCATTTT. It codes for CASSSRREGGGNQPQHF.

This sequence joins TRBV12-5 and TRBJ1-1, with D perhaps TRBD1 (6 bases). Looked up from germline, CDR1 is LGHNT and CDR2 is FRNRAP. Trimming shortened V by 5 bases and J by 1 base, and 17 bases separated the two germline ends. CDR3 length: 16 amino acids. The CDR3 spells CASGPPPGTTNTEAFF. The CDR3 coding sequence is TGTGCTAGTGGTCCCCCCCCGGGGACAACGAACACTGAAGCTTTCTTT.

The gene calls are TRBV27 and TRBJ1-5, with D unresolved. Germline CDR1 is MNHEY and CDR2 is SMNVEV (reference sequence). The CDR3 extends over 15 amino acids. V was cut by 4 bases and J by 2 bases, with 12 bases left in between. The chain's CDR3 is CASSSLERGNQPQHF. Written as DNA, the CDR3 is TGTGCCAGCAGTTCTTTGGAGAGGGGCAATCAGCCCCAGCATTTT.

This chain uses TRBV5-1 with TRBJ2-5, with D possibly being TRBD1 or TRBD2 (6 bases each). The V end lost 1 base, the J end lost 1 base, and 8 bases lay between the germline ends. CDR1 SGHRS and CDR2 YFSETQ come from the germline V gene. This CDR3 comprises 14 residues. The CDR3, as DNA: TGCGCCAGCAGCTTGACGGGGGCCCAAGAGACCCAGTACTTC. It yields the protein CASSLTGAQETQYF.

The chain employs TRBV5-1 and TRBJ1-4; 12 bases align to TRBD1. The CDR3 sequence is 14 residues long. The trim removed 4 bases at V and 7 bases at J, leaving 2 bases unmatched. The germline V gene has CDR1 SGHRS and CDR2 YFSETQ. The CDR3 nucleotides read TGCGCCAGCAGCCTGGGACAGGGGGCTGAAAAACTGTTTTTT. Translation: CASSLGQGAEKLFF.

The genes are TRBV6-2 or TRBV6-3 and TRBJ1-4; TRBD1 matches at 9 bases. The CDR3 length is 17 residues. Trimming at V came to 3 bases and at J to 8 bases, leaving 13 bases not matched to a gene. Germline V CDR1 and CDR2: MNHEY, SVGEGT. CDR3 DNA sequence: TGTGCCAGCAGTTATAAAGGCCTACGGACAGGGGAGGAAAAACTGTTTTTT. Translated, it gives CASSYKGLRTGEEKLFF.

The chain carries TRBV5-1 and TRBJ2-6; 7 bases are a match to TRBD1. The CDR3 loop spans 14 amino acids. The V and J ends lost 4 bases and 3 bases, in that order; junction bases with no gene match: 1. CDR1 is SGHRS, CDR2 YFSETQ, per germline. The CDR3: CASSGDSGANVLTF. For the CDR3, the DNA is TGCGCCAGCAGCGGGGACAGTGGGGCCAACGTCCTGACTTTC.

The chain employs TRBV7-2 and TRBJ2-7; no definite D call. V was trimmed by 5 bases and J by 1 base, leaving 12 bases between them. Germline CDR1 and CDR2: SGHTA and FQGNSA. CDR3 length: 14 residues. In DNA form, the CDR3 reads TGTGCCAGCAGCCCCTCCGCCTTATCCTACGAGCAGTACGTC. This encodes CASSPSALSYEQYV.

The genes are TRBV29-1 and TRBJ2-3; 7 bases agree with TRBD1. In germline, CDR1 is SQVTM, CDR2 ANQGSEA. The V and J ends lost 5 bases and 3 bases, in that order; junction bases with no gene match: 8. The CDR3 contains 14 residues. The CDR3 sequence is CSVRTGVDTDTQYF. In nucleotides, the CDR3 is TGCAGCGTTCGAACAGGGGTTGATACAGATACGCAGTATTTT.

The rearrangement uses TRBV19 and TRBJ2-7, with 7 bases identical to TRBD1. Germline values: CDR1 LNHDA, CDR2 SQIVND (reference sequence). With 8 bases clipped from V and 2 bases from J, the junction kept 6 bases outside the gene matches. The CDR3 length is 13 residues. As DNA, the CDR3 is TGTGCCAGTCCGTCGACAGGGACCTACGAGCAGTACGTC. This translates into CASPSTGTYEQYV.

The J gene is TRBJ2-2, the V gene TRBV11-2, with D perhaps being TRBD1 or TRBD2 (5 bases each). V lost 1 base, J lost 8 bases, and 8 bases lay in between. Germline CDR1 is SGHAT and CDR2 is FQNNGV. CDR3 size: 13 residues. The CDR3 nucleotides are TGTGCCAGCAGCTTAGGAGGGGTAGGGGAGCTGTTTTTT. This gives the protein CASSLGGVGELFF. Supplemented by reference TRBV11-2 and TRBJ2-2, the full variable domain reads EAGVAQSPRYKIIEKRQSVAFWCNPISGHATLYWYQQILGQGPKLLIQFQNNGVVDDSQLPKDRFSAERLKGVDSTLKIQPAKLEDSAVYLCASSLGGVGELFFGEGSRLTVL.

J is TRBJ1-2 and V is TRBV2; D might be TRBD1 (5 bases). V lost 6 bases and J 6 bases, leaving 14 bases between the germline ends. Germline V gene sequence: CDR1 SNHLY, CDR2 FYNNEI. This CDR3 region has 13 residues. The CDR3 nucleotides read TGTGCCAGCAGAGACCGGGGCAGAGATGGCTACACCTTC. Translated: CASRDRGRDGYTF.